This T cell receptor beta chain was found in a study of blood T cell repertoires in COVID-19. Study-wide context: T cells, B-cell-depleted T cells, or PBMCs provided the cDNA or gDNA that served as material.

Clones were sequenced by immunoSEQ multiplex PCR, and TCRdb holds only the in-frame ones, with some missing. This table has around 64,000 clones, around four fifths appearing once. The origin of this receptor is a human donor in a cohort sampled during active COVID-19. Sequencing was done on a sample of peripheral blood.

This chain's CDR3 is CASNGLAGWEQFF. The CDR3 bases are TGTGCCAGCAACGGACTAGCGGGCTGGGAGCAGTTCTTC. The rearrangement joins TRBV2 to TRBJ2-1; TRBD2 aligns across 11 bases. Per the germline V gene, CDR1 is SNHLY and CDR2 is FYNNEI. The trim removed 7 bases at V and 10 bases at J, leaving 6 bases unmatched. The CDR3 is 13 amino acids. Based on the CDR3 plus reference TRBV2 and TRBJ2-1, the full variable domain is EPEVTQTPSHQVTQMGQEVILRCVPISNHLYFYWYRQILGQKVEFLVSFYNNEISEKSEIFDDQFSVERPDGSNFTLKIRSTKLEDSAMYFCASNGLAGWEQFFGPGTRLTVL.